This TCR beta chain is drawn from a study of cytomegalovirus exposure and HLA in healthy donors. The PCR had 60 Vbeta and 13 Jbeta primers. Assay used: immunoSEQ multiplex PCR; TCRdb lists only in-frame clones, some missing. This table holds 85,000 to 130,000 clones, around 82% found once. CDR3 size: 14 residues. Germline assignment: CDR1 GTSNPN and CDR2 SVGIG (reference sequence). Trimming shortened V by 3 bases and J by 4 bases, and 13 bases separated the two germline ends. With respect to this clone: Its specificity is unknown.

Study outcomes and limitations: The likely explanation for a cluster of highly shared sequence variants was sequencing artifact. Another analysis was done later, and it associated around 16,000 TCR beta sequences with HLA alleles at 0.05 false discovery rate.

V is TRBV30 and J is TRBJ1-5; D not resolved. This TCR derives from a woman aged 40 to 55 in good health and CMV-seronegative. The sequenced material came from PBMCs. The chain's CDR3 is CAWSTAAPNQPQHF. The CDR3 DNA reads TGTGCCTGGAGCACGGCAGCGCCAAATCAGCCCCAGCATTTT.